Below, 13 T cell receptor beta chains from the same sample are listed, as sequenced in a study of preoperative IRX-2 immunotherapy in early breast cancer (dated by TCRdb to between 2018 and 2021). Libraries were constructed by the immunoSEQ multiplex PCR assay. Entries here come from immuneACCESS through TCRdb and include only in-frame sequences with V and J called. Some clones fail to appear in such tables; in the studies checked, an unresolved V gene covers under half of the shortfall, and the cause of the remainder is unknown. The sample table holds roughly 62,000 clones, of which roughly 95% were seen once. The ten largest clones add up to roughly 1.5% of the sample. Per the publication, the treatment or condition label means: preoperative locoregional IRX-2 cytokine immunotherapy. The sample was taken from a patient treated with IRX-2 immunotherapy. The source of these receptors is a human donor with breast cancer.

The chain recombines TRBV7-2 with TRBJ2-1; 9 bases map to TRBD2. Germline V gene lookup returns CDR1 SGHTA and CDR2 FQGNSA. The CDR3 loop spans 17 amino acids. Trimming cost V 5 bases and J 7 bases; bases outside gene matches: 15. This chain's CDR3 is CASSPGGGRGGQNEQFF. Written as DNA, the CDR3 is TGTGCCAGCAGCCCCGGTGGCGGGAGGGGGGGGCAAAATGAGCAGTTCTTC.

The J gene is TRBJ2-7, the V gene TRBV19, with 12 bases identical to TRBD2. V lost 2 bases and J lost 6; bases outside the gene matches: 11. CDR3 length equals 17 residues. From germline, CDR1 is LNHDA and CDR2 SQIVND (reference sequence). The CDR3 spells CASSIRTSGTSLGEQYF. As DNA, the CDR3 is TGTGCCAGTAGTATAAGGACTAGCGGGACCTCTCTTGGCGAGCAGTACTTC.

The rearrangement links TRBV2 to TRBJ2-7, with 11 bases aligning to TRBD2. Germline CDR1 reads SNHLY; CDR2 reads FYNNEI. V lost 5 bases, J lost 7 bases, and 10 bases stayed unmatched. The CDR3 contains 15 residues. CDR3 sequence (DNA): TGTGCCAGCAGTCAGACTAGCGGGACCCGCGGTGAGCAGTACTTC. Protein: CASSQTSGTRGEQYF.

This chain connects TRBV18 to TRBJ2-5, with D unresolved. Deletions cut 3 bases from V and 1 base from J, with 9 bases between. Germline V gene data show CDR1 as KGHSH and CDR2 as LQKENI. CDR3 length: 14 amino acids. The CDR3 is CASSPSPTQETQYF. For the CDR3, the DNA is TGTGCCAGCTCACCTTCGCCCACCCAAGAGACCCAGTACTTC. The full variable domain, rest sourced from reference TRBV18 and TRBJ2-5, is NAGVMQNPRHLVRRRGQEARLRCSPMKGHSHVYWYRQLPEEGLKFMVYLQKENIIDESGMPKERFSAEFPKEGPSILRIQQVVRGDSAAYFCASSPSPTQETQYFGPGTRLLVL.

V is TRBV7-3 and J is TRBJ2-3, with D perhaps being TRBD1 or TRBD2 (5 bases each). Germline CDR1 and CDR2: SGHTA and FQGTGA. V was clipped by 4 bases and J by 4 bases, with 12 bases between them. The CDR3 covers 14 residues. CDR3 loop: CASSWGSWADTQYF. Here the CDR3 DNA reads TGTGCCAGCAGCTGGGGGAGTTGGGCAGATACGCAGTATTTT.

This chain links TRBV7-8 with TRBJ2-5, with TRBD2 identical over 7 bases. Near its end, the DNA agrees better with TRBJ2-7, so the J call may be wrong. Germline loops: CDR1 SGHVS, CDR2 FQNEAQ. The CDR3 has 15 residues. CDR3 nucleotide sequence: TGTGCCAGCAGGGGAGGGACTTTCCGTGGAGACGAGCAGTACTTC. It encodes CASRGGTFRGDEQYF.

The chain is built from TRBV18 and TRBJ1-3; D unclear. The V and J ends lost 2 bases and 2 bases respectively, with 10 bases between them. The germline V gene has CDR1 KGHSH and CDR2 LQKENI. The CDR3 extends over 15 amino acids. Here the CDR3 reads CASSPGVTPGNTIYF. As DNA, the CDR3 is TGTGCCAGCTCACCAGGTGTAACCCCTGGAAACACCATATATTTT.

CDR3: CASGQTGYTGELFF. The CDR3 bases are TGTGCTAGTGGTCAGACAGGGTACACCGGGGAGCTGTTTTTT. V gene TRBV12-5 combines with J gene TRBJ2-2; 7 positions agree with TRBD1. The length of the CDR3 is 14 residues. Germline-derived CDR1 and CDR2 are LGHNT and FRNRAP. Losses at the gene ends were 5 bases for V and 3 bases for J; bases not matched to a gene: 3.

The gene calls are TRBV7-3 and TRBJ2-1; 8 nucleotides align to TRBD2. V shed 0 bases, J shed 8 bases, and the junction held 6 bases outside the gene matches. This CDR3 comprises 15 residues. CDR1 is SGHTA and CDR2 is FQGTGA in the germline V gene. The chain's CDR3 is CASSLTGRVGDEQFF. The CDR3 DNA reads TGTGCCAGCAGCTTAACCGGGAGGGTCGGGGATGAGCAGTTCTTC. Based on the CDR3 plus reference TRBV7-3 and TRBJ2-1, the full variable domain is GAGVSQTPSNKVTEKGKYVELRCDPISGHTALYWYRQSLGQGPEFLIYFQGTGAADDSGLPNDRFFAVRPEGSVSTLKIQRTERGDSAVYLCASSLTGRVGDEQFFGPGTRLTVL.

The chain is built from TRBV29-1 and TRBJ1-4; D unclear. The germline CDR1 and CDR2 sequences are SQVTM and ANQGSEA. Trimming took 5 bases from V and 8 from J, leaving 9 bases between them. The CDR3 is 11 amino acids. Here the CDR3 reads CSVRTGEKLFF. The CDR3 region has the DNA TGCAGCGTTCGTACGGGGGAAAAACTGTTTTTT.

The chain links TRBV10-3 to TRBJ1-6; D not resolved. The CDR3 has 15 residues. Per germline, CDR1 ENHRY and CDR2 SYGVKD. Trimming shortened V by 7 bases and J by 0 bases, and 10 bases separated the two germline ends. Here the CDR3 reads CAIKESSSYNSPLHF. CDR3 nucleotides: TGTGCCATCAAGGAGAGTAGCTCCTATAATTCACCCCTCCACTTT.

J is TRBJ2-3 and V is TRBV4-3, with 12 bases identical to TRBD2. There are 17 residues in the CDR3. Germline CDR1 and CDR2: LGHNA and YSLEER. The V and J ends lost 0 bases and 5 bases, in that order; junction bases with no gene match: 6. The CDR3 is CASSQDLAGGHVDTQYF. CDR3 coding DNA: TGCGCCAGCAGCCAAGATCTAGCGGGGGGGCATGTAGATACGCAGTATTTT.

The V call is TRBV19, the J call TRBJ1-1; D is uncertain. Deletions cut 4 bases from V and 0 bases from J, with 12 bases between. This CDR3 is built from 15 residues. Germline V CDR1 and CDR2: LNHDA, SQIVND (reference sequence). Here the CDR3 DNA reads TGTGCCAGTAGTAACGTCCCGTCCATGAACACTGAAGCTTTCTTT. Encoded protein: CASSNVPSMNTEAFF.